One T cell receptor (beta chain) is described in this entry. Sequencing used immunoSEQ multiplex PCR; TCRdb keeps in-frame clones, though not all of them. The table records millions of clones, 90% to 95% of them present only once. The sample originates from a study of shared clonotypes between healthy human individuals. Study at large: Per-donor plates numbered three CD4 naive, three CD4 memory, two CD8 naive and one CD8 memory.

From germline, CDR1 is SSHAT and CDR2 FNYEAQ (reference sequence). The CDR3 is 13 residues long. Trimming pared 5 bases from V and 9 bases from J, leaving 14 bases between. The chain uses TRBV7-7 and TRBJ2-1; tentatively, D is TRBD2 (5 bases). Sequencing used naive CD4+ T cells from PBMCs. The subset here: CD45RA+ positively selected. The sequence was obtained from a man in his late teens or twenties in good health. Some clones in this sample may be carry-over from other donors' samples. The CDR3 sequence is CASSPAGIGEQFF. CDR3 DNA sequence: TGTGCCAGCAGCCCAGCCGGGATTGGTGAGCAGTTCTTC.